This T cell receptor (beta chain) derives from a study of CD8+CD57+ T cells in acquired aplastic anemia listed by TCRdb under 2018. Regarding the research as a whole: Extracted DNA from sorted CD4+ and CD8+ cells averaged around 3.3 ug, ranging from roughly 0.17 to 30 ug. CD8+CD57+ expansion was defined as frequency above the mean frequency observed in healthy subjects.

The patients picked for sequencing were ones in whom flow cytometry had shown an expansion of CD8+CD57+ cells. Every patient had a diagnosis of severe acquired aplastic anemia based on International Study of Aplastic Anemia and Agranulocytosis and Camitta criteria. No therapy had been received by the patients at the time of blood sampling. In the study, sorted CD4+ and CD8+ blood T cells from patients with severe aplastic anemia and from healthy subjects underwent deep sequencing of TCR repertoires. Patients were enrolled under clinicaltrials.gov protocols 00001620, 01623167, 00001397, 00071045, 00081523 and 00961064 in the USA. Ficoll-Paque density gradient centrifugation was used to isolate peripheral blood mononuclear cells. Before DNA was extracted, CD4+ and CD8+ T cells were sorted using either FACS or magnetic beads. Profiling of TCR beta VDJ combinations and CDR3 sequences used genomic DNA as the template. TCR repertoire sequencing was run on an Illumina HiSeq 2000. The original pipeline was this. Repertoire assessment relied on Simpson's diversity index, CDR3 size and DJ length profiles, and TRBV/TRBJ rearrangement plots. Whichever DNA sequence was most abundant in the deep sequencing data was defined as the immunodominant clone. CDR3 amino acid sequences were screened for sharing across subjects and compared with published repertoires and the VDJdb database. TCRdb passed the public sequencing reads through fastp at Q25 and MiXCR, retaining productive beta sequences. Under each unique CDR3 protein, matching rows form one entry showing the most common genes and DNA. TCRdb's processing, not the study's, gives the V and J calls here. The sample yields 250,000 or so distinct CDR3 sequences; roughly half were counted once. The ten most abundant clones make up 7% to 10% of the sample.

Beyond this particular receptor, the publication reports: Between patients and healthy controls, no significant difference in CD8+ Simpson's diversity was found (P=0.060). Although 25 to 30 CD8+ CDR3 sequences were shared by patients and controls, these sequences appeared highly expressed in patients and within the immunodominant clones of patients.

The CDR3 covers 14 residues, taking in both the cysteine and the phenylalanine. Only the CDR3 region is kept as DNA, spanning 42 bases read in frame from base 1. CDR1 and CDR2, looked up from the germline V gene, are SGHVS and FQNEAQ. Cut back by 2 bases and 1 base, the V and J ends lie 8 bases apart. Worth noting for this clonotype: Its antigen target is currently unknown. No qualities accompany the bases; no much larger clone lies one base away.

The sequenced material came from sorted CD4+, CD8+, or CD8+CD57+ T cells (not recorded which) from PBMCs. The receptor's source is a human donor with aplastic anemia. The rearranged chain carries TRBV7-8 and TRBJ1-1, with the D gene not clear enough to name. The sequence in DNA is TGTGCCAGCAGCTTATTTTGGGGGAACACTGAAGCTTTCTTT. It codes for CASSLFWGNTEAFF.